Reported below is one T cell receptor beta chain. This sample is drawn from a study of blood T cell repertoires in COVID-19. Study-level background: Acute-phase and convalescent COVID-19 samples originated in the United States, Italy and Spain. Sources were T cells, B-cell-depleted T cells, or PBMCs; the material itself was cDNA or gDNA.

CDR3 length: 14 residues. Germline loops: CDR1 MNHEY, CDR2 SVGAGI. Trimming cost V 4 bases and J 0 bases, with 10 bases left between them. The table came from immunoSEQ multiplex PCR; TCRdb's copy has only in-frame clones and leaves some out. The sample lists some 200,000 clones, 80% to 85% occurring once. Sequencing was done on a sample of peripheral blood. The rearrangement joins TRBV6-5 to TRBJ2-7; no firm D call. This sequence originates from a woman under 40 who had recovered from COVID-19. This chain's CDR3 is CASSLRPSSYEQYF. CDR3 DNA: TGTGCCAGCAGTTTACGTCCGAGCTCCTACGAGCAGTACTTC.